This T cell receptor beta chain was observed in a study of OX40 agonist ivuxolimab in advanced cancers. This clone showed up just once. Sequencing was performed with immunoSEQ multiplex PCR; in TCRdb, only in-frame clones are kept and a portion is missing. The table has roughly 98,000 clones, approximately 80% seen once; the top ten hold more than 1.1%. The starting material was CD4+ or CD8+ T cells sorted from blood, obtained in a trial of the OX40 agonist ivuxolimab. The sequence was obtained from an adult with an advanced solid tumor such as melanoma, head and neck, liver or kidney cancer.

The CDR3 reads CASSNGLASPEQYF. The CDR3 DNA follows: TGTGCCAGCAGTAACGGGCTAGCCAGCCCTGAGCAGTACTTC. The chain combines TRBV5-5 with TRBJ2-7; D is perhaps TRBD2 (5 bases). The V end lost 5 bases, the J end lost 7 bases, and 19 bases lay between the germline ends. Germline CDR1 and CDR2: SGHKS and YYEKEE (reference sequence). The CDR3 spans 14 residues. Combining the CDR3 with reference TRBV5-5 and TRBJ2-7 gives the whole variable domain DAGVTQSPTHLIKTRGQQVTLRCSPISGHKSVSWYQQVLGQGPQFIFQYYEKEERGRGNFPDRFSARQFPNYSSELNVNALLLGDSALYLCASSNGLASPEQYFGPGTRLTVT.